This T cell receptor beta chain is from a study of blood T cell repertoires in COVID-19. The germline V gene has CDR1 MGHRA and CDR2 YSYEKL. The V gene end was trimmed by 2 bases and the J gene end by 4 bases; junction bases not matched to a gene: 5. CDR3 size: 15 residues. Repertoires were generated with immunoSEQ multiplex PCR, while TCRdb's copy carries only in-frame clones and drops some. The sample yields 260,000 or so clones, roughly 86% seen once. This sequence joins TRBV4-1 and TRBJ2-7; 10 bases map to TRBD2. The sequenced material came from peripheral blood. The receptor was derived from a man between 18 and 35 years old with active or convalescent COVID-19. The DNA of the CDR3 is TGCGCCAGCAGCCAAAGCAGCGGGGGGGCTTACGAGCAGTACTTC. It is translated as CASSQSSGGAYEQYF.